Listed below are T cell receptor beta chains from one sample, sequenced in a study of T cell repertoires in cytomegalovirus infection. TCRdb reanalysed the reads using MiXCR and keeps one entry per CDR3 protein. This table holds over 55,000 distinct CDR3 sequences, 20% found once. Their recognized antigens are unknown. Sample: CD8+ T cells from cultured PBMCs, taken from culture after CMV antigen stimulation. The receptors were sampled from a human donor in good health (CMV status not recorded). Some clones in this sample may be carry-over from other donors' samples. CDR3s include the opening cysteine and the closing phenylalanine or tryptophan. A D gene is named only where the DNA matches it firmly. Expanded clones are given a class, and other clones once, few, many or no size at all.

abundance: few; j_gene: TRBJ1-1; d_gene: -; v_gene: TRBV15; CDR3aa: CATSRDAGGARLNTEAFF; CDR3nt: TGTGCCACCAGCAGAGATGCCGGGGGCGCGAGGTTGAACACTGAAGCTTTCTTT
abundance: -; j_gene: TRBJ1-4; d_gene: -; v_gene: TRBV7-2; CDR3aa: CASSPLLSDGKLFF; CDR3nt: TGTGCCAGCAGCCCCCTGTTATCGGACGGAAAACTGTTTTTT
abundance: -; j_gene: TRBJ2-3; d_gene: TRBD2; v_gene: TRBV29-1; CDR3aa: CSVEGGGGSTDTQYF; CDR3nt: TGCAGCGTTGAGGGCGGCGGGGGGAGCACAGATACGCAGTATTTT
abundance: -; j_gene: TRBJ1-2; d_gene: TRBD1; v_gene: TRBV11-2; CDR3aa: CASSPGQGGFYGYTF; CDR3nt: TGTGCCAGCAGCCCGGGACAGGGGGGGTTCTATGGCTACACCTTC
abundance: few; j_gene: TRBJ1-1; d_gene: TRBD1; v_gene: TRBV7-3; CDR3aa: CASSADRRNTEAFF; CDR3nt: TGTGCCAGCAGCGCGGACAGGAGGAACACTGAAGCTTTCTTT
abundance: many; j_gene: TRBJ1-4; d_gene: -; v_gene: TRBV7-2; CDR3aa: CASSPNQGTNEKLFF; CDR3nt: TGTGCCAGCAGCCCGAACCAGGGGACAAATGAAAAACTGTTTTTT
abundance: -; j_gene: TRBJ1-1; d_gene: -; v_gene: TRBV7-2; CDR3aa: CASSSARGGNTEAFF; CDR3nt: TGTGCCAGCAGCTCCGCCCGGGGGGGGAACACTGAAGCTTTCTTT
abundance: few; j_gene: TRBJ1-3; d_gene: -; v_gene: TRBV29-1; CDR3aa: CSVSAANSGNTIYF; CDR3nt: TGCAGCGTGAGTGCGGCCAACTCTGGAAACACCATATATTTT
abundance: -; j_gene: TRBJ1-2; d_gene: -; v_gene: TRBV7-8; CDR3aa: CASSLDVSNGGYTF; CDR3nt: TGTGCCAGCAGCTTAGATGTGTCCAACGGGGGCTACACCTTC
abundance: -; j_gene: TRBJ1-1; d_gene: -; v_gene: TRBV4-1; CDR3aa: CASSQDTHTGTTEAFF; CDR3nt: TGCGCCAGCAGCCAAGATACCCATACAGGGACCACTGAAGCTTTCTTT
abundance: -; j_gene: TRBJ2-1; d_gene: TRBD2; v_gene: TRBV7-2; CDR3aa: CASSLLRGGSYNEQFF; CDR3nt: TGTGCCAGCAGCTTATTGCGGGGGGGCTCCTACAATGAGCAGTTCTTC
abundance: -; j_gene: TRBJ2-7; d_gene: -; v_gene: TRBV19; CDR3aa: CASTAGASGSYEQYF; CDR3nt: TGTGCCAGTACCGCGGGGGCTAGCGGATCCTACGAGCAGTACTTC
abundance: few; j_gene: TRBJ1-4; d_gene: -; v_gene: TRBV27; CDR3aa: CASSLRKGVRGAEKLFF; CDR3nt: TGTGCCAGCAGTTTGAGGAAAGGGGTGAGGGGAGCCGAAAAACTGTTTTTT
abundance: -; j_gene: TRBJ1-4; d_gene: -; v_gene: TRBV10-2; CDR3aa: CASSRDDRPDEKLFF; CDR3nt: TGCGCCAGCAGCAGGGACGACAGGCCTGATGAAAAACTGTTTTTT
abundance: -; j_gene: TRBJ1-1; d_gene: -; v_gene: TRBV7-6; CDR3aa: CASSLGRFTEAFF; CDR3nt: TGTGCCAGCAGCCTGGGACGGTTCACTGAAGCTTTCTTT
abundance: few; j_gene: TRBJ2-2; d_gene: TRBD1; v_gene: TRBV6-5; CDR3aa: CASSRTGTNTGELFF; CDR3nt: TGTGCCAGCAGTCGGACAGGGACGAACACCGGGGAGCTGTTTTTT
abundance: few; j_gene: TRBJ2-2; d_gene: -; v_gene: TRBV20-1; CDR3aa: CSAARSGVQVGELFF; CDR3nt: TGCAGTGCCGCGCGTTCGGGGGTGCAGGTCGGGGAGCTGTTTTTT
abundance: few; j_gene: TRBJ2-7; d_gene: TRBD1; v_gene: TRBV6-2/TRBV6-3; CDR3aa: CASSVGGTGPHEQYF; CDR3nt: TGTGCCAGCTCCGTGGGAGGGACAGGGCCCCACGAGCAGTACTTC
abundance: few; j_gene: TRBJ2-7; d_gene: TRBD1; v_gene: TRBV7-2; CDR3aa: CASSLFWTGVFDEQYF; CDR3nt: TGTGCCAGCAGCTTATTTTGGACAGGGGTATTCGACGAGCAGTACTTC
abundance: few; j_gene: TRBJ1-4; d_gene: -; v_gene: TRBV12-3/TRBV12-4; CDR3aa: CASSTGHLAEKLFF; CDR3nt: TGTGCCAGCAGTACGGGACACCTGGCTGAAAAACTGTTTTTT
abundance: -; j_gene: TRBJ1-5; d_gene: TRBD1; v_gene: TRBV20-1; CDR3aa: CSARYGTGQGKPQHF; CDR3nt: TGCAGTGCTAGATACGGGACAGGGCAGGGTAAGCCCCAGCATTTT
abundance: -; j_gene: TRBJ1-6; d_gene: -; v_gene: TRBV3-1; CDR3aa: CASSQSRYSPLHF; CDR3nt: TGTGCCAGCAGCCAAAGTCGTTATTCACCCCTCCACTTT
abundance: few; j_gene: TRBJ2-5; d_gene: TRBD2; v_gene: TRBV7-3; CDR3aa: CASSSPGTREETQYF; CDR3nt: TGTGCCAGCAGCTCCCCCGGGACTAGGGAAGAGACCCAGTACTTC
abundance: few; j_gene: TRBJ2-5; d_gene: TRBD2; v_gene: TRBV7-6; CDR3aa: CASSPSSGVRETQYF; CDR3nt: TGTGCCAGCAGCCCCTCTAGCGGGGTCCGGGAGACCCAGTACTTC
abundance: -; j_gene: TRBJ1-2; d_gene: TRBD1; v_gene: TRBV10-3; CDR3aa: CAISAPLRDSNNYGYTF; CDR3nt: TGTGCCATCAGTGCCCCCCTCCGGGACAGCAATAACTATGGCTACACCTTC
abundance: -; j_gene: TRBJ1-1; d_gene: -; v_gene: TRBV6-1; CDR3aa: CASKRDWGGGTEAFF; CDR3nt: TGTGCCAGCAAAAGGGATTGGGGGGGCGGCACTGAAGCTTTCTTT
abundance: few; j_gene: TRBJ2-7; d_gene: TRBD2; v_gene: TRBV13; CDR3aa: CASSTPSGGIYEQYF; CDR3nt: TGTGCCAGCAGCACCCCTAGCGGGGGCATCTACGAGCAGTACTTC
abundance: few; j_gene: TRBJ2-7; d_gene: -; v_gene: TRBV4-2; CDR3aa: CASSQGEGGGYEQYF; CDR3nt: TGTGCCAGCAGCCAAGGGGAGGGGGGCGGCTACGAGCAGTACTTC
abundance: few; j_gene: TRBJ2-1; d_gene: TRBD2; v_gene: TRBV9; CDR3aa: CASSGGLTGGGEQFF; CDR3nt: TGTGCCAGCAGCGGAGGACTGACGGGGGGGGGTGAGCAGTTCTTC
abundance: -; j_gene: TRBJ2-5; d_gene: -; v_gene: TRBV6-2/TRBV6-3; CDR3aa: CASSYFRVVETQYF; CDR3nt: TGTGCCAGCAGTTACTTCAGGGTGGTCGAGACCCAGTACTTC
abundance: -; j_gene: TRBJ1-4; d_gene: TRBD1; v_gene: TRBV12-3/TRBV12-4; CDR3aa: CAARAGQGMEEKLFF; CDR3nt: TGTGCCGCCCGGGCGGGACAGGGGATGGAGGAAAAACTGTTTTTT
abundance: -; j_gene: TRBJ1-1; d_gene: -; v_gene: TRBV4-1; CDR3aa: CASSQPSLNTEAFF; CDR3nt: TGCGCCAGCAGCCAACCGAGCCTGAACACTGAAGCTTTCTTT
abundance: few; j_gene: TRBJ1-1; d_gene: TRBD1; v_gene: TRBV11-3; CDR3aa: CASSLGTGTTEAFF; CDR3nt: TGTGCCAGCAGCTTAGGGACAGGGACAACTGAAGCTTTCTTT
abundance: few; j_gene: TRBJ1-1; d_gene: -; v_gene: TRBV4-2; CDR3aa: CASSQGGGEAFF; CDR3nt: TGTGCCAGCAGCCAAGGAGGTGGTGAAGCTTTCTTT
abundance: -; j_gene: TRBJ2-5; d_gene: -; v_gene: TRBV20-1; CDR3aa: CSATEDRVRTQYF; CDR3nt: TGCAGTGCTACGGAGGACAGAGTGCGGACCCAGTACTTC
abundance: -; j_gene: TRBJ1-2; d_gene: -; v_gene: TRBV7-6; CDR3aa: CASSFSATWRTNYGYTF; CDR3nt: TGTGCCAGCAGCTTTAGCGCTACCTGGAGGACAAACTATGGCTACACCTTC
abundance: -; j_gene: TRBJ2-1; d_gene: TRBD1; v_gene: TRBV11-3; CDR3aa: CASSLGRGPGNEQFF; CDR3nt: TGTGCCAGCAGCCTCGGCAGGGGGCCGGGCAATGAGCAGTTCTTC
abundance: -; j_gene: TRBJ2-6; d_gene: TRBD1; v_gene: TRBV5-5; CDR3aa: CASSLEGGTGGANVLTF; CDR3nt: TGTGCCAGCAGCTTGGAAGGGGGGACAGGAGGGGCCAACGTCCTGACTTTC
abundance: -; j_gene: TRBJ2-7; d_gene: TRBD1; v_gene: TRBV7-2; CDR3aa: CASLRQGTYEQYF; CDR3nt: TGTGCCAGCCTAAGACAGGGGACCTACGAGCAGTACTTC
abundance: many; j_gene: TRBJ1-5; d_gene: TRBD1; v_gene: TRBV6-2/TRBV6-3; CDR3aa: CASSAGQVYSNQPQHF; CDR3nt: TGTGCCAGCAGTGCCGGACAGGTGTATAGCAATCAGCCCCAGCATTTT
abundance: -; j_gene: TRBJ2-4; d_gene: TRBD2; v_gene: TRBV5-1; CDR3aa: CASSPRLAGGGNIQYF; CDR3nt: TGCGCCAGCAGCCCCAGACTAGCGGGAGGGGGGAACATTCAGTACTTC
abundance: many; j_gene: TRBJ2-7; d_gene: TRBD1; v_gene: TRBV5-6; CDR3aa: CASSSLWTGQYEQYF; CDR3nt: TGTGCCAGCAGCTCCCTTTGGACAGGGCAATACGAGCAGTACTTC